The T cell receptor (beta chain) described here comes from a study of T cell responses to AZD1222 COVID-19 vaccine. Generated by immunoSEQ multiplex PCR, the TCRdb table keeps only in-frame clones and is missing some. This sample has more than 100,000 clones, with 65% to 90% found just once. Study-wide points: After the peak T cell response, and only then, were repertoires sampled. Distributed over spike, vaccine-associated CD4 TCRs predominated at 160-218 and 743-854.

This clone was picked up one time. Its specificity is unknown. V lost 4 bases to trimming and J lost 8 bases; unmatched junction nucleotides: 9. The CDR3 has 15 residues. Germline CDR1 and CDR2: MGHRA and YSYEKL. V and J are TRBV4-1 and TRBJ2-1, with 9 nucleotides matching TRBD2. This sequence was found in an adult who received the MenACWY meningococcal vaccine as a control. The sample consisted of peripheral blood, taken 28 days after the second dose of the MenACWY control vaccine. CDR3 sequence: CASSPTSGGVHEQFF. CDR3 DNA sequence: TGCGCCAGCAGCCCGACTAGCGGAGGGGTCCATGAGCAGTTCTTC.